Below, 8 T cell receptor beta chains from the same sample are listed, as sequenced in a study of blood T cells in healthy people across ages. With a J-beta primer mix and a sample-barcoded 5' primer, a second PCR ran about 7 to 12 cycles. TCRdb analysed the 5' RACE reads with MiXCR anew, one entry per CDR3 protein. The sample contains 750,000 to 1,000,000 distinct CDR3 sequences, under 35% of which appear only once. This sample also belongs to another study, concerning T cells of mothers and their children.

Source material: blood. These receptors came from a woman between 40 and 55 years old in good health.

This chain links TRBV5-1 with TRBJ2-3; D is unclear. The CDR3 is 14 amino acids. CDR1 and CDR2 from the germline V gene are SGHRS and YFSETQ. Trimming removed 4 bases at V and 2 bases at J, with 11 bases between. DNA of the CDR3: TGCGCCAGCAGCACAGAGATTGCCACAGATACGCAGTATTTT. As protein: CASSTEIATDTQYF.

For this clonotype: A single base separates this from a much larger clone, so it may be a read error. The V and J genes are TRBV18 and TRBJ2-7; D ambiguous. In germline, CDR1 is KGHSH, CDR2 LQKENI. V shed 3 bases and J shed 6 bases, with 12 bases lying between them. This CDR3 spans 13 amino acids. For the CDR3, the DNA is TGTGCCAGCTCACCGCGGCAAGACTGCGAGCAGTACTTC. It codes for CASSPRQDCEQYF.

As concerns this clonotype: A much larger clone differs by one base, so this may be a read error. The V gene is TRBV20-1, the J gene TRBJ2-7, with 12 bases lining up with TRBD2. Germline V gives CDR1 DFQATT, CDR2 SNEGSKA (reference sequence). The CDR3 extends over 14 amino acids. The CDR3 loop is CSAKGLAGSYGQYF. DNA for the CDR3: TGCAGTGCTAAAGGACTAGCGGGGTCCTACGGGCAGTACTTC.

This clonotype was detected many times. The J gene is TRBJ2-3, the V gene TRBV18; 7 bases map to TRBD1. Germline V lookup: CDR1 KGHSH, CDR2 LQKENI. After removal of 8 bases from V and 2 bases from J, the junction contained 10 bases not matched to a gene. This CDR3 spans 15 amino acids. CDR3 amino acids: CASSPLTGITDTQYF. CDR3 nucleotides: TGTGCCAGCAGTCCCCTGACAGGGATCACAGATACGCAGTATTTT.

CDR3 in DNA: TGCAGCGTTGAAGCCCCGGGACAGGGGTCCCCCTATGGCTACACCTTC. Residues: CSVEAPGQGSPYGYTF. The rearrangement links TRBV29-1 to TRBJ1-2; 10 bases match TRBD1. Germline V gives CDR1 SQVTM, CDR2 ANQGSEA. CDR3 length equals 16 residues. J gave up 4 bases and V 1 base, and 9 bases lay outside the gene matches.

This chain uses TRBV5-1 with TRBJ1-1; 7 positions agree with TRBD1. J was trimmed by 5 bases and V by 4 bases; bases with no gene match: 11. The CDR3 is made up of 15 amino acids. Germline V gene lookup returns CDR1 SGHRS and CDR2 YFSETQ. The CDR3 here is CASSPTGRRETEAFF. CDR3 nucleotides: TGCGCCAGCAGCCCGACAGGGAGGAGGGAAACTGAAGCTTTCTTT.

A note on this clonotype: Given a much more abundant clone one base away, this may be a read error. Since the CDR3 does not end with the conserved phenylalanine or tryptophan, this likely comes from a read error. The V and J genes are TRBV19 and TRBJ2-2; 7 bases are shared with TRBD1. The V and J ends lost 5 bases and 3 bases, in that order; junction bases with no gene match: 6. This CDR3 has 15 amino acids. CDR1 is LNHDA and CDR2 is SQIVND in the germline V gene (reference sequence). The DNA for the CDR3 is TGTGCCAGTAGTGCGGTGCAGGGGGACACCGGGGAGCTGTTTGTT. It encodes CASSAVQGDTGELFV.

There are many counts of this clonotype. The chain employs TRBV5-1 and TRBJ2-7; tentatively, D is TRBD1 (6 bases). Germline assignment: CDR1 SGHRS and CDR2 YFSETQ. The CDR3 extends over 13 amino acids. V lost 4 bases and J lost 2, with 10 bases in between. CDR3 region: CASSDQGTYEQYF. CDR3 nucleotides: TGCGCCAGCAGCGATCAGGGGACCTACGAGCAGTACTTC.